This paragraph reports one T cell receptor (beta chain). Random hexamers served to reverse transcribe roughly 0.5 to 1 ug RNA. The authors amplified TCR beta CDR3 across 54 Vbeta and 13 Jbeta using immunoSEQ multiplex PCR. TCRdb recomputed calls from the immunoSEQ multiplex PCR reads with MiXCR, one row per CDR3 protein. The sample has approximately 25,000 distinct CDR3 sequences; around 95% are singletons. This entry comes from a study of CD8 T cells in Susac syndrome. Study-wide background: Eight of the sequenced Susac syndrome patients were in remission, and 5 or 6 had active disease. When blood was drawn, patients with Susac syndrome were on intravenous immunoglobulin alone, on corticosteroids, or therapy-naive.

V lost 5 bases, J lost 4 bases, and 17 bases lay in between. This CDR3 region has 15 residues. Germline CDR1 is MDHEN and CDR2 is SYDVKM. Sequencing targeted TCR beta in T cells from blood (CD8+ and CD4+). The source is a human donor with Susac syndrome. Sequenced material: CD8+ T cells from PBMCs. This rearrangement joins TRBV28 to TRBJ2-5, with a possible D match to TRBD1 (5 bases). The CDR3: CASSLLSGPGETQYF. The CDR3 bases are TGTGCCAGCAGTCTCTTATCAGGGCCCGGAGAGACCCAGTACTTC.